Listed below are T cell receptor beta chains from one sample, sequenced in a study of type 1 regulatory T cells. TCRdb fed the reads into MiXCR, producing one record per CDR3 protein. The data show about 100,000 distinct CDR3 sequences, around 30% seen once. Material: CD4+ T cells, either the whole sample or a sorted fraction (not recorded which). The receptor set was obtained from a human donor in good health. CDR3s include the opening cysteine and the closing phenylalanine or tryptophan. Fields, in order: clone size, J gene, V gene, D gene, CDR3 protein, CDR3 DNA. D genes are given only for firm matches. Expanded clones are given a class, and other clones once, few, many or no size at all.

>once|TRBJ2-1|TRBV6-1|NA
CASSERLEQFF
TGTGCCAGCAGTGAAAGGCTGGAGCAGTTCTTC
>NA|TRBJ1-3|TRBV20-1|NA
CSASRGRERGNTIYF
TGCAGTGCTTCCCGCGGGCGGGAGAGGGGAAACACCATATATTTT
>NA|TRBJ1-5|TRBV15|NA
CATSRGAANRPQHF
TGTGCCACCAGCAGAGGGGCGGCGAATCGGCCCCAGCATTTT
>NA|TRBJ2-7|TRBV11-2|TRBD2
CASSPPGGGYEQYF
TGTGCCAGCAGCCCTCCGGGGGGAGGCTACGAGCAGTACTTC
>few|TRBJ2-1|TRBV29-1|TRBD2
CSVKSRLAGNEQFF
TGCAGCGTCAAATCTCGACTAGCGGGAAATGAGCAGTTCTTC
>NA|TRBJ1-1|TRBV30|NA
CAWSAPVGYGTEAFF
TGTGCCTGGAGTGCCCCCGTTGGGTATGGGACTGAAGCTTTCTTT
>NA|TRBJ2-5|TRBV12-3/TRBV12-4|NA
CASSLEDVQETQYF
TGTGCCAGCAGTTTAGAGGATGTGCAAGAGACCCAGTACTTC
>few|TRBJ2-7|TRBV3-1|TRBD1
CASSQVWGQPYEQYF
TGTGCCAGCAGCCAAGTCTGGGGACAGCCCTACGAGCAGTACTTC
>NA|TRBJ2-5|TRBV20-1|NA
CSPGQPGQETQYF
TGCAGTCCCGGACAACCGGGTCAAGAGACCCAGTACTTC
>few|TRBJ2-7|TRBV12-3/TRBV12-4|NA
CASTHSGSSREQYF
TGTGCCAGCACCCACTCCGGCTCCTCACGGGAGCAGTACTTC
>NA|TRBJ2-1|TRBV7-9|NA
CASKTSDVSYNEQFF
TGTGCCAGCAAGACTTCAGACGTCTCCTACAATGAGCAGTTCTTC
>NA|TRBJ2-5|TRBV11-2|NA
CASSPDGGGRRTQYF
TGTGCCAGCAGCCCCGATGGGGGGGGCCGACGAACCCAGTACTTC
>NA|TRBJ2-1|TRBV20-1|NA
CSARVARDGNNEQFF
TGCAGTGCTAGAGTAGCAAGGGACGGCAACAATGAGCAGTTCTTC
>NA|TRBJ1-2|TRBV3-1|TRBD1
CASSQATGVNYGYTF
TGTGCCAGCAGCCAAGCGACAGGGGTCAACTATGGCTACACCTTC
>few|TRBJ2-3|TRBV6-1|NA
CASSEATSVTQYF
TGTGCCAGCAGTGAGGCAACCTCGGTTACGCAGTATTTT
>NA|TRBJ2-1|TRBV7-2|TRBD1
CASATGGANEQFF
TGTGCCAGCGCGACAGGGGGCGCGAATGAGCAGTTCTTC
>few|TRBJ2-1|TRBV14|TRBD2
CASSQIFGLAGETISYNEQFF
TGTGCCAGCAGCCAAATTTTCGGCCTAGCGGGAGAAACGATCTCCTACAATGAGCAGTTCTTC
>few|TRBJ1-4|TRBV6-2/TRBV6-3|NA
CASGFEKLFF
TGTGCCAGCGGCTTCGAAAAACTGTTTTTT
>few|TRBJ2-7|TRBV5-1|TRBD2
CASSPTPGLAGIGSSSYEQYF
TGCGCCAGCAGCCCAACGCCGGGACTAGCGGGAATCGGATCGAGCTCCTACGAGCAGTACTTC
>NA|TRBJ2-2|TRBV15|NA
CATSREDVGELFF
TGTGCCACCAGCAGGGAGGACGTCGGGGAGCTGTTTTTT
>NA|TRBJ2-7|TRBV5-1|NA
CASSWGPAMYELYF
TGCGCCAGCAGCTGGGGCCCCGCGATGTACGAGCTGTACTTC
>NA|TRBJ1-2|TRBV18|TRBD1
CASSPGQGYDGYTF
TGTGCCAGCTCACCCGGACAGGGGTACGATGGCTACACCTTC
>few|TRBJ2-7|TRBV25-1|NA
CASSVSSLGQYF
TGTGCCAGCAGTGTGTCCAGCCTAGGGCAGTACTTC
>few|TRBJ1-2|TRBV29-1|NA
CSVEDTGGYYGYTF
TGCAGCGTTGAAGATACGGGGGGCTACTATGGCTACACCTTC
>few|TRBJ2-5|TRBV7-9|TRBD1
CASSLGQGSETQYF
TGTGCCAGCAGCTTAGGACAGGGATCCGAGACCCAGTACTTC
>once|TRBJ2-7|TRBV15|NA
CATSRDLERTYEQYF
TGTGCCACCAGCAGAGATCTGGAGCGGACCTACGAGCAGTACTTC
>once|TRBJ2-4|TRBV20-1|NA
CSAPRQEAKNIQYF
TGCAGTGCCCCGAGACAGGAAGCCAAAAACATTCAGTACTTC
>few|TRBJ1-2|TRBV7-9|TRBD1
CASSFEGQGEGYTF
TGTGCCAGCAGCTTTGAAGGACAGGGAGAGGGCTACACCTTC
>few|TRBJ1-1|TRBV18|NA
CASSLDSPRASEAFF
TGTGCCAGCTCCCTGGACTCACCGAGGGCTTCTGAAGCTTTCTTT
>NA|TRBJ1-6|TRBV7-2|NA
CASSRTLDNSPLHF
TGTGCCAGCAGCCGGACCCTTGATAATTCACCCCTCCACTTT
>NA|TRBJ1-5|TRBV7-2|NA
CASSSILGSNQPQHF
TGTGCCAGCAGCTCAATTCTGGGTAGCAATCAGCCCCAGCATTTT
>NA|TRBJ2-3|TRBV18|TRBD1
CASSPRRMDRGRADTQYF
TGTGCCAGCTCACCTCGTCGAATGGACAGGGGACGGGCAGATACGCAGTATTTT
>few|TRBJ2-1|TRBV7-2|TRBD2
CASSPGPQREGNEQFF
TGTGCCAGCAGCCCCGGGCCGCAGCGGGAGGGTAATGAGCAGTTCTTC
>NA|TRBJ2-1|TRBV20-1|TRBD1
CSARPKWGQGKRDAYNEQFF
TGCAGTGCTAGACCCAAGTGGGGACAGGGAAAGCGGGATGCCTACAATGAGCAGTTCTTC
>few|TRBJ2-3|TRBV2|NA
CASSPLRTDTQYF
TGTGCCAGCAGCCCGTTAAGGACAGATACGCAGTATTTT
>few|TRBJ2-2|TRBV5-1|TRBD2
CASSRDSGRNTGELFF
TGCGCCAGCAGCCGGGATAGCGGGAGAAACACCGGGGAGCTGTTTTTT
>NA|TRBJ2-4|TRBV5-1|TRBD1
CASSPGTGKAKNIQYF
TGCGCCAGCAGCCCGGGGACAGGGAAAGCCAAAAACATTCAGTACTTC
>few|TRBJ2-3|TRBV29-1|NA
CSVDLGDFYRERKYF
TGCAGCGTTGACCTTGGGGACTTCTACCGTGAGAGGAAGTATTTT
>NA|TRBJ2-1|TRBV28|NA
CASSLLRSNEQFF
TGTGCCAGCAGTTTACTCAGGTCCAATGAGCAGTTCTTC
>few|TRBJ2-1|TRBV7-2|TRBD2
CASSRTSENNEQFF
TGTGCCAGCAGCCGGACTAGCGAAAACAATGAGCAGTTCTTC
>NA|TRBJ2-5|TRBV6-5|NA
CASSYSPHQETQYF
TGTGCCAGCAGTTACTCGCCGCATCAAGAGACCCAGTACTTC
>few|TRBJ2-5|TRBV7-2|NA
CASSLGTLSGETQYF
TGTGCCAGCAGCTTAGGTACCCTCTCGGGAGAGACCCAGTACTTC